This T cell receptor (beta chain) derives from a study of molecular identifiers for immune sequencing clone quantification. Study-wide findings and caveats: Whereas clones above 20 RNA copies held under 1% of naive-cell molecules, they held over 97% of effector molecules.

TCRdb called the PCR reads again in MiXCR, with one record for every CDR3 protein. The table lists 100,000 or so distinct CDR3 sequences, around 30% of them singletons, with about a tenth in the top ten. Turning to this clonotype: Its antigen is not identified.

CDR3 length: 14 residues. The ends lost 6 bases at V and 9 bases at J; junction bases unmatched: 11. Germline-derived CDR1 and CDR2 are SGHAT and FQDESV (reference sequence). Using a CD8+CD4-CCR7+CD45RA+ phenotype, naive CD8 T cells were sorted. The sample comprised naive CD8+ T cells from blood, with Jurkat cell RNA spiked in. Subset in this sample: FACS-sorted CD8+CD4-CCR7+CD45RA+ naive T cells. The TCR sequence derives from a human donor in good health. Some libraries in this study had Jurkat cell RNA spiked in. The gene calls are TRBV11-1 and TRBJ2-5; TRBD2 aligns across 9 bases. The CDR3 loop reads CASRVAGVGEPQYF. In nucleotides, the CDR3 is TGTGCCAGCAGAGTAGCGGGAGTCGGTGAGCCCCAGTACTTC.